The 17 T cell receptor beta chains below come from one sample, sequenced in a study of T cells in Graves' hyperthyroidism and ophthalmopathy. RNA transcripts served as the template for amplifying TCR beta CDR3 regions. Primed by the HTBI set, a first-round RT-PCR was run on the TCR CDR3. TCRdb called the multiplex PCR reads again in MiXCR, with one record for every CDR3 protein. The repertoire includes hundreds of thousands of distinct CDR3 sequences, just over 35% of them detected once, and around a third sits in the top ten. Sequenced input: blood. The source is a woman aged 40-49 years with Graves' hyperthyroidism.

The CDR3 coding sequence is TGTGCCAGCACTACAGGGGGAGGCAGCTCCTACGAGCAGTACTTC. This translates into CASTTGGGSSYEQYF. The J gene is TRBJ2-7, the V gene TRBV7-2; 8 bases are a match to TRBD1. CDR1 SGHTA and CDR2 FQGNSA come from the germline V gene. The CDR3 sequence is 15 residues long. V was clipped by 7 bases and J by 0 bases; unmatched bases: 8.

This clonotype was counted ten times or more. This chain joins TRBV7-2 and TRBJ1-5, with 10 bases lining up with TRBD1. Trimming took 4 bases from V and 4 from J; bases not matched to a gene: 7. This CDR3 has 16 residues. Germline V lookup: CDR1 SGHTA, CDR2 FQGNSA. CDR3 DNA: TGTGCCAGCAGCTCAGGGACAGGGGCGATAAATCAGCCCCAGCATTTT. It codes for CASSSGTGAINQPQHF.

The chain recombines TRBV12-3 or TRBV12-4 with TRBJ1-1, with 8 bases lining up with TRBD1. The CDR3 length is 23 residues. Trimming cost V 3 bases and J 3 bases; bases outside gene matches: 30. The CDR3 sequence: CASSFWSRAGLMMTGELDTEAFF. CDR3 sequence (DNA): TGTGCCAGCAGTTTTTGGAGCAGGGCGGGGTTAATGATGACAGGGGAGTTGGACACTGAAGCTTTCTTT.

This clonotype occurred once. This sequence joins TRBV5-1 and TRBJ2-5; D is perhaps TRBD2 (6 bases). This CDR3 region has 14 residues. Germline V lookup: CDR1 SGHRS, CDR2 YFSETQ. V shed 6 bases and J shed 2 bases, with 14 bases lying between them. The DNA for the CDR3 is TGCGCCAGCATGGCCGCAGGACTACAAGAGACCCAGTACTTC. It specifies CASMAAGLQETQYF.

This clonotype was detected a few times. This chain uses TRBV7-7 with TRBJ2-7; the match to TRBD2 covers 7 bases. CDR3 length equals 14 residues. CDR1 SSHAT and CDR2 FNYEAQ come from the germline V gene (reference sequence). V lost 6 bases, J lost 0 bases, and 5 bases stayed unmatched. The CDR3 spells CASSRGVRSYEQYF. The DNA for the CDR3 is TGTGCCAGCAGTCGGGGGGTGCGCTCCTACGAGCAGTACTTC.

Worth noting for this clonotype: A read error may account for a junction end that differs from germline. CDR3 DNA sequence: TGTGCCAGCAGTTCCGGACGGCGCTCTGGAAACACCATATATTTT. Translation: CASSSGRRSGNTIYF. The chain combines TRBV10-3 with TRBJ1-3; D uncertain. CDR1 is ENHRY, CDR2 SYGVKD, per germline. The CDR3 runs to 15 residues.

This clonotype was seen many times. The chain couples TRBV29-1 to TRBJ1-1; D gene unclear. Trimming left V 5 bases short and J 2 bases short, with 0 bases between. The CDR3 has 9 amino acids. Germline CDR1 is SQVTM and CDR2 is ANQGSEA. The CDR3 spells CSVNTEAFF. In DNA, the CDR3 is TGCAGCGTTAACACTGAAGCTTTCTTT.

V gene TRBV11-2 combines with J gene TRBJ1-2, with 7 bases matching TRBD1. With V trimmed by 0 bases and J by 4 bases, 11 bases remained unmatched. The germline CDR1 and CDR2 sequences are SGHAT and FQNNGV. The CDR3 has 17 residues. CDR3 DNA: TGTGCCAGCAGCTTAGATTTGGACTTTGGGACAGTCTATGGCTACACCTTC. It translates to CASSLDLDFGTVYGYTF.

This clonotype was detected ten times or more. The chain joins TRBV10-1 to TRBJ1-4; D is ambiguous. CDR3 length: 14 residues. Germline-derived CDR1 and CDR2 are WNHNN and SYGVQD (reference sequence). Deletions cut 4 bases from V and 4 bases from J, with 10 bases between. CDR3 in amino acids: CASSGGGYNEKLFF. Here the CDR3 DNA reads TGCGCCAGCAGTGGAGGCGGGTATAATGAAAAACTGTTTTTT.

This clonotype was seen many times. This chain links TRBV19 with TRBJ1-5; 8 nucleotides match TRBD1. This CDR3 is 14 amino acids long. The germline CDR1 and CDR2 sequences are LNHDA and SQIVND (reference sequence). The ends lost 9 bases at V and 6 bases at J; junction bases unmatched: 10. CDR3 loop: CASSGTGGGQPQHF. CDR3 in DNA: TGTGCCAGCAGCGGAACAGGGGGAGGTCAGCCCCAGCATTTT.

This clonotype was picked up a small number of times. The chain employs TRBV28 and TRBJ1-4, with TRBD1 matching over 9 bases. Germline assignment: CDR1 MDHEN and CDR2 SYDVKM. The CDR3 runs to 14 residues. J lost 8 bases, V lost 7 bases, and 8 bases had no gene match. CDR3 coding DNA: TGTGCCAGCACCCTGGGACAGGGCTGGGAAAAACTGTTTTTT. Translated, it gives CASTLGQGWEKLFF.

In DNA form, the CDR3 reads TGTGCCAGTAGCCCCTTTATGAATCCCGCTTATGGCTACACCTTC. It specifies CASSPFMNPAYGYTF. The rearrangement uses TRBV19 and TRBJ1-2; no definite D call. CDR3 length equals 15 residues. Germline-derived CDR1 and CDR2 are LNHDA and SQIVND (reference sequence). Trimming shortened V by 6 bases and J by 5 bases, and 19 bases separated the two germline ends.

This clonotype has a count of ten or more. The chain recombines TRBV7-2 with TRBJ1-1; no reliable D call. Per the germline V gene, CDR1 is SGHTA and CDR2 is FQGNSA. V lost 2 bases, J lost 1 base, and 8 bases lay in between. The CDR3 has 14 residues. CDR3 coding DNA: TGTGCCAGCAGCTTACTTCAGGCGAACACTGAAGCTTTCTTT. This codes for CASSLLQANTEAFF.

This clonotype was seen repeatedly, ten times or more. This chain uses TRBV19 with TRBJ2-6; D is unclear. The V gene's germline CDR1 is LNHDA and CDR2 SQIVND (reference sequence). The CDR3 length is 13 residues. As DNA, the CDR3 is TGTGCTAGTGGTAGCTCTGGGGCCAACGTCCTGACTTTC. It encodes CASGSSGANVLTF.

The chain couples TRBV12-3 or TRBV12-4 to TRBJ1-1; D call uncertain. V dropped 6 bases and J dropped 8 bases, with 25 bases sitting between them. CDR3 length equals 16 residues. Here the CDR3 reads CASRDAGGVRSREAFF. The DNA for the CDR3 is TGTGCCAGCAGAGACGCCGGTGGGGTGAGGAGCAGAGAAGCTTTCTTT.

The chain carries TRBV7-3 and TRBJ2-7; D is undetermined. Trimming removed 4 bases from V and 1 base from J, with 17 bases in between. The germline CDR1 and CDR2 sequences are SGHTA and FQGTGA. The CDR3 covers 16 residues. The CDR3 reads CASSSDLPDGSYEQYF. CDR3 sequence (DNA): TGTGCCAGCAGCTCCGACCTCCCGGACGGTTCCTACGAGCAGTACTTC.

The CDR3 DNA reads TGTGCCAGCAGTCGCACTAGGGTCGGGACTGACAATCAGCCCCAGCATTTT. Translated: CASSRTRVGTDNQPQHF. The rearrangement uses TRBV5-5 and TRBJ1-5; perhaps TRBD1 as D (5 bases). The CDR3 runs 17 residues. Germline V CDR1 and CDR2: SGHKS, YYEKEE (reference sequence). Trimming removed 5 bases at V and 3 bases at J, with 21 bases between. Full variable domain (outside the CDR3, taken from reference TRBV5-5 and TRBJ1-5): DAGVTQSPTHLIKTRGQQVTLRCSPISGHKSVSWYQQVLGQGPQFIFQYYEKEERGRGNFPDRFSARQFPNYSSELNVNALLLGDSALYLCASSRTRVGTDNQPQHFGDGTRLSIL.